The 24 T cell receptor beta chains presented below share a single source sample, sequenced in a study of blood T cell repertoires in COVID-19. Data came from immunoSEQ multiplex PCR; TCRdb stores just in-frame clones and leaves some out. The sample records about 19,000 clones, approximately 85% being singletons. Material: peripheral blood. Receptor source: a man at least 80 years old with acute or convalescent COVID-19.

The chain carries TRBV6-5 and TRBJ1-2; 7 nucleotides align to TRBD1. Per the germline V gene, CDR1 is MNHEY and CDR2 is SVGAGI. There are 15 residues in the CDR3. The V gene end was trimmed by 9 bases and the J gene end by 1 base; junction bases not matched to a gene: 11. The CDR3 is CARRGQLSYNYGYTF. As DNA, the CDR3 is TGTGCCAGGAGGGGACAGCTATCTTATAACTATGGCTACACCTTC.

The J gene is TRBJ2-7, the V gene TRBV3-1 (or the pseudogene TRBV3-2), with a possible D match to TRBD1 (5 bases). This CDR3 region has 13 residues. Germline assignment: CDR1 LGHDT and CDR2 YNNKEL (reference sequence). V was cut by 1 base and J by 6 bases, with 10 bases left in between. CDR3 sequence (DNA): TGTGCCAGCAGCCAAGGGGGCCTGTCCGAGCAGTACTTC. It is translated as CASSQGGLSEQYF.

The V and J genes are TRBV14 and TRBJ2-5, with 8 bases aligning to TRBD2. The CDR3 is 16 residues long. Trimming took 2 bases from V and 7 from J; bases not matched to a gene: 12. Per germline, CDR1 SGHDN and CDR2 FVKESK. The CDR3: CASSQLGGGTLRTQYF. CDR3 nucleotide sequence: TGTGCCAGCAGCCAATTGGGCGGGGGGACCCTACGGACCCAGTACTTC.

The V and J genes are TRBV6-2 or TRBV6-3 and TRBJ2-7; D is ambiguous. Trimming left V 4 bases short and J 4 bases short, with 8 bases between. Germline lookup yields CDR1 MNHEY and CDR2 SVGEGT. The CDR3 has 12 amino acids. Written as DNA, the CDR3 is TGTGCCAGCAGTTTCACACCGTACGAGCAGTACTTC. Its translation: CASSFTPYEQYF.

The CDR3 region is CASGGQIVNQPQHF. DNA for the CDR3: TGTGCCAGCGGGGGACAGATAGTAAATCAGCCCCAGCATTTT. The rearrangement uses TRBV2 and TRBJ1-5, with 7 bases that match TRBD1. Trimming took 8 bases from V and 4 from J; bases not matched to a gene: 8. This CDR3 region has 14 residues. CDR1 is SNHLY and CDR2 is FYNNEI in the germline V gene.

This sequence joins TRBV6-5 and TRBJ1-1, with TRBD1 as a possible D gene (6 bases). The germline gives CDR1 MNHEY, CDR2 SVGAGI. There are 14 residues in the CDR3. Trimming took off 8 bases at V and 5 bases at J, with 18 bases between the two ends. Here the CDR3 DNA reads TGTGCCAGCGCCAGGGGCCTCCCATCGACTGAAGCTTTCTTT. Encoded protein: CASARGLPSTEAFF.

The chain carries TRBV6-5 and TRBJ2-2; D is undetermined. Germline V gene data show CDR1 as MNHEY and CDR2 as SVGAGI. V was trimmed by 11 bases and J by 1 base, leaving 11 bases between them. This CDR3 spans 13 amino acids. The CDR3 is CAARLKNTGELFF. As DNA, the CDR3 is TGTGCCGCCAGGTTAAAGAACACCGGGGAGCTGTTTTTT.

The rearrangement uses TRBV19 and TRBJ1-6, with TRBD1 matching over 7 bases. Germline-derived CDR1 and CDR2 are LNHDA and SQIVND (reference sequence). Trimming took 6 bases from V and 10 from J; bases not matched to a gene: 3. This CDR3 has 12 residues. This CDR3 is CASRPRGSPLHF. The CDR3 DNA follows: TGTGCCAGTAGACCCAGGGGGTCACCCCTCCACTTT.

The chain carries TRBV28 and TRBJ1-5, with D unclear. The V end lost 5 bases, the J end lost 3 bases, and 11 bases lay between the germline ends. The CDR3 spans 14 residues. Germline V CDR1 and CDR2: MDHEN, SYDVKM. Written as DNA, the CDR3 is TGTGCCAGCAGTCGCAGACTACTCAATCAGCCCCAGCATTTT. Amino acids: CASSRRLLNQPQHF.

The rearrangement uses TRBV15 and TRBJ1-6; no clear D. Germline CDR1 and CDR2: LNHNV and YYDKDF (reference sequence). V was clipped by 0 bases and J by 6 bases, with 9 bases between them. The CDR3 contains 15 residues. The CDR3, as DNA: TGTGCCACCAGCAGAGATCCAGATGCTAATTCACCCCTCCACTTT. Protein product: CATSRDPDANSPLHF. Together with reference TRBV15 and TRBJ1-6, the CDR3 gives the full variable domain: DAMVIQNPRYQVTQFGKPVTLSCSQTLNHNVMYWYQQKSSQAPKLLFHYYDKDFNNEADTPDNFQSRRPNTSFCFLDIRSPGLGDTAMYLCATSRDPDANSPLHFGNGTRLTVT.

The chain combines TRBV2 with TRBJ1-1; 8 bases align to TRBD1. After removal of 6 bases from V and 3 bases from J, the junction contained 6 bases not matched to a gene. The CDR3 extends over 14 amino acids. Germline CDR1 and CDR2: SNHLY and FYNNEI. The CDR3 region is CASSDGQGDTEAFF. The CDR3 region has the DNA TGTGCCAGCAGCGACGGACAGGGAGACACTGAAGCTTTCTTT.

The rearrangement uses TRBV18 and TRBJ2-5; D not resolved. Trimming stripped 0 bases from V and 2 bases from J, with 7 bases between. This CDR3 comprises 14 residues. Germline CDR1 reads KGHSH; CDR2 reads LQKENI. The CDR3 loop is CASSPPVEQETQYF. The CDR3 DNA reads as TGTGCCAGCTCACCACCGGTAGAGCAAGAGACCCAGTACTTC.

The rearrangement joins TRBV19 to TRBJ1-5; 9 bases align to TRBD1. After removal of 10 bases from V and 6 bases from J, the junction contained 16 bases not matched to a gene. The CDR3 is 16 residues long. Germline V gene lookup returns CDR1 LNHDA and CDR2 SQIVND (reference sequence). DNA for the CDR3: TGTGCCACTCGACTTGGGACAGGGCGGCAGCCTCAGCCCCAGCATTTT. Amino acid sequence: CATRLGTGRQPQPQHF.

The CDR3 DNA is TGTGCCAGCAGGCCGGGACAGGGGTCCGGCGGGGAGCTGTTTTTT. Translated, it gives CASRPGQGSGGELFF. The chain carries TRBV11-3 and TRBJ2-2, with 10 bases that match TRBD1. This CDR3 has 15 residues. The germline V gene has CDR1 SGHNT and CDR2 YENEEA. V was pared by 6 bases and J by 7 bases, with 8 bases of the junction left unmatched.

This chain uses TRBV20-1 with TRBJ1-1; no reliable D call. The V gene lost 6 bases and the J gene lost 1 base, with 6 bases spanning the gap. The CDR3 loop spans 11 amino acids. The germline V gene has CDR1 DFQATT and CDR2 SNEGSKA (reference sequence). The CDR3 nucleotides are TGCAGTGCAAACAGGAACACTGAAGCTTTCTTT. It encodes CSANRNTEAFF.

The chain uses TRBV7-2 and TRBJ1-6; D gene uncertain. The V end lost 7 bases, the J end lost 7 bases, and 14 bases lay between the germline ends. The CDR3 loop spans 14 amino acids. Germline loops: CDR1 SGHTA, CDR2 FQGNSA. In DNA form, the CDR3 reads TGTGCCAGCAACGAGAGGGTGGGAAATTCACCCCTCCACTTT. This codes for CASNERVGNSPLHF. Drawing the rest from reference TRBV7-2 and TRBJ1-6, the complete variable domain is GAGVSQSPSNKVTEKGKDVELRCDPISGHTALYWYRQSLGQGLEFLIYFQGNSAPDKSGLPSDRFSAERTGGSVSTLTIQRTQQEDSAVYLCASNERVGNSPLHFGNGTRLTVT.

This CDR3 is CAWATLSAEAFF. CDR3 sequence (DNA): TGTGCCTGGGCCACCCTTAGCGCTGAAGCTTTCTTT. The chain carries TRBV30 and TRBJ1-1; D gene ambiguous. CDR1 and CDR2 (germline): GTSNPN, SVGIG (reference sequence). The length of the CDR3 is 12 residues. Trimming cost V 5 bases and J 6 bases, with 13 bases left between them.

The V gene is TRBV9, the J gene TRBJ2-7; 7 positions agree with TRBD2. V shed 8 bases, J shed 2 bases, and the junction held 19 bases outside the gene matches. The germline CDR1 and CDR2 sequences are SGDLS and YYNGEE. The CDR3 is 17 amino acids. CDR3 protein: CARALKKLANGAYEQYF. The CDR3 DNA is TGTGCCAGGGCCCTTAAGAAACTAGCGAACGGGGCCTACGAGCAGTACTTC.

Within the sample, this clone is medium-sized. The V call is TRBV6-1, the J call TRBJ1-6; D is perhaps TRBD1 (5 bases). V lost 2 bases to trimming and J lost 6 bases, with 14 bases between them. The V gene's germline CDR1 is MNHNS and CDR2 SASEGT. This CDR3 spans 16 amino acids. CDR3 coding DNA: TGTGCCAGCAGTGAAACGGAGGGACGTCCTAATTCACCCCTCCACTTT. Protein: CASSETEGRPNSPLHF.

This clone was recorded a few times. The chain employs TRBV18 and TRBJ2-5, with TRBD2 matching 7 bases. The CDR3 has 14 amino acids. Germline CDR1 is KGHSH and CDR2 is LQKENI. The V and J ends lost 10 bases and 4 bases, in that order; junction bases with no gene match: 12. The CDR3 nucleotides are TGTGCCACCTTACCGACATCGGGGGGAGAGACCCAGTACTTC. This encodes CATLPTSGGETQYF.

V usage is TRBV28 and J usage is TRBJ2-7; D may be TRBD1 (5 bases). The germline V gene has CDR1 MDHEN and CDR2 SYDVKM. The CDR3 is made up of 13 amino acids. V lost 8 bases and J lost 7, with 18 bases in between. The DNA of the CDR3 is TGTGCCAGCGGATCGCCAGGGCTGAAAGAGCAGTACTTC. This gives the protein CASGSPGLKEQYF.

The chain couples TRBV5-4 to TRBJ1-2; TRBD1 aligns across 8 bases. The germline V gene encodes CDR1 SGHNT and CDR2 YYREEE (reference sequence). The junction had 13 bases not matched to a gene; V was cut back by 4 bases and J by 8 bases. The CDR3 length is 15 residues. CDR3 sequence: CASSPTTGALRGYTF. The DNA of the CDR3 is TGTGCCAGCAGCCCCACGACAGGGGCACTCCGGGGCTACACCTTC.

A word on this clone: This specimen includes other DNA sequences encoding the same CDR3. The chain recombines TRBV19 with TRBJ1-1, with 7 bases aligning to TRBD1. The germline CDR1 and CDR2 sequences are LNHDA and SQIVND (reference sequence). The CDR3 is made up of 14 amino acids. The V and J ends lost 1 base and 3 bases, in that order; junction bases with no gene match: 2. The DNA for the CDR3 is TGTGCCAGTAGTATAGGCAGGGGGGACACTGAAGCTTTCTTT. Translating it yields CASSIGRGDTEAFF.

The chain employs TRBV9 and TRBJ2-3, with TRBD2 matching over 9 bases. Looked up from germline, CDR1 is SGDLS and CDR2 is YYNGEE. The ends lost 7 bases at V and 0 bases at J; junction bases unmatched: 6. The CDR3 covers 15 residues. The CDR3 nucleotides are TGTGCCAGCGCCGCGGGGGGGCTTAGCACAGATACGCAGTATTTT. This encodes CASAAGGLSTDTQYF.